This paragraph reports one TCR beta chain. Its antigen is unknown. This sample was taken from a study of CD8+ T cells in alopecia areata. Background on the study: For the treated group, dosing was oral tofacitinib at 5 to 10 mg twice daily.

Whole-study findings and limits: Tofacitinib yielded significantly lower scalp clonality and fewer expanded CD8+ clones among the top 100. Because of a solitary nonresponder, the connection of baseline CD8+ expansion to response stays uncertain. Lesional scalp, notably in alopecia totalis/universalis, had clonality above that of normal scalp.

RNA extraction and reverse transcription yielded cDNA as sequencing template. Profiled with immunoSEQ multiplex PCR; TCRdb holds only in-frame clones, not every one. The sample holds approximately 200,000 clones, approximately 60% seen once. Noted treatment: oral pan-JAK inhibitor, 5-10 mg twice daily. Germline CDR1 is SQVTM and CDR2 is ANQGSEA. V lost 3 bases and J 0 bases, leaving 15 bases between the germline ends. The CDR3 sequence is 16 residues long. The sequence was obtained from a human donor with alopecia areata. The sequences come from CD4+ T cells sorted from blood, collected at week 4, from a patient treated with tofacitinib. The rearrangement uses TRBV29-1 and TRBJ2-1; D unresolved. CDR3: CSVDGGRRSSYNEQFF. CDR3 bases: TGCAGCGTTGACGGCGGTCGTCGAAGCTCCTACAATGAGCAGTTCTTC.